The 19 T cell receptor beta chains presented below share a single source sample, sequenced in a study of vaccination and CD4 T cells after COVID-19. Sequenced with the Oncomine TCR Beta short-read assay was DNA taken from cultured CD4+ T cells. TCRdb called the PCR reads again in MiXCR, with one record for every CDR3 protein. This table holds over 15,000 distinct CDR3 sequences, 36% found once. Antigens for these TCRs are unknown. As for treatment: approximately nine-day PBMC culture with coronavirus spike peptide pools or control peptides (ViraFEST assay). Here the sequenced sample was CD4+ T cells from blood, cultured in vitro, taken before SARS-CoV-2 vaccination. These receptors came from a human donor who received a COVID-19 vaccine.

The V gene is TRBV7-9, the J gene TRBJ2-1; no definite D call. Germline V gives CDR1 SEHNR, CDR2 FQNEAQ (reference sequence). V was shortened by 6 bases and J by 0 bases, with 12 bases between the two germline ends. This CDR3 spans 15 amino acids. This CDR3 reads CASSPNLGSYNEQFF. The DNA for the CDR3 is TGTGCCAGCAGTCCTAACTTAGGCTCCTACAATGAGCAGTTCTTC.

The chain has TRBV4-1 and TRBJ2-1; 8 nucleotides align to TRBD2. The CDR3 loop spans 16 amino acids. The germline gives CDR1 MGHRA, CDR2 YSYEKL. The trim removed 2 bases at V and 0 bases at J, leaving 3 bases unmatched. The CDR3 DNA follows: TGCGCCAGCAGCCAACGAGCGGGGGTCTCCTACAATGAGCAGTTCTTC. Translation gives CASSQRAGVSYNEQFF.

This clonotype was recorded a few times. This chain joins TRBV30 and TRBJ1-2, with TRBD1 identical over 8 bases. CDR3 size: 13 residues. V was pared by 3 bases and J by 8 bases, with 8 bases of the junction left unmatched. Germline lookup yields CDR1 GTSNPN and CDR2 SVGIG (reference sequence). The CDR3 is CAWSAGRGLGYTF. The CDR3 bases are TGTGCCTGGAGCGCGGGCAGGGGGCTCGGCTACACCTTC.

This clonotype was picked up a small number of times. The rearrangement joins TRBV7-6 to TRBJ2-5; D remains ambiguous. Germline V lookup: CDR1 SGHVS, CDR2 FNYEAQ. The CDR3 contains 13 residues. The V gene lost 1 base and the J gene lost 5 bases, with 8 bases spanning the gap. The CDR3 nucleotides are TGTGCCAGCAGCTTAGGTGTGGCGGAGACCCAGTACTTC. Translation: CASSLGVAETQYF.

This clonotype was recorded once. The chain has TRBV18 and TRBJ1-5; tentatively, D is TRBD1 (5 bases). Trimming took 3 bases from V and 3 from J, leaving 15 bases between them. Germline assignment: CDR1 KGHSH and CDR2 LQKENI. There are 16 residues in the CDR3. Here the CDR3 reads CASSPGPGGINQPQHF. In DNA form, the CDR3 reads TGTGCCAGCTCACCGGGACCCGGGGGGATCAATCAGCCCCAGCATTTT.

This clonotype came up a few times. This rearrangement joins TRBV7-9 to TRBJ1-5; the D is unclear. The CDR3 is made up of 11 amino acids. Germline V lookup: CDR1 SEHNR, CDR2 FQNEAQ (reference sequence). Trimming removed 8 bases from V and 3 bases from J, with 5 bases in between. The CDR3 is CASGYNQPQHF. The CDR3 region has the DNA TGTGCCAGCGGATACAATCAGCCCCAGCATTTT.

The CDR3 sequence is CASSLGTSQPQHF. The DNA of the CDR3 is TGTGCCAGCAGCTTAGGCACTAGTCAGCCCCAGCATTTT. The rearrangement links TRBV7-8 to TRBJ1-5; D gene unclear. The CDR3 has 13 residues. V dropped 1 base and J dropped 6 bases, with 7 bases sitting between them. The germline CDR1 and CDR2 sequences are SGHVS and FQNEAQ. Together with reference TRBV7-8 and TRBJ1-5, the CDR3 gives the full variable domain: GAGVSQSPRYKVAKRGQDVALRCDPISGHVSLFWYQQALGQGPEFLTYFQNEAQLDKSGLPSDRFFAERPEGSVSTLKIQRTQQEDSAVYLCASSLGTSQPQHFGDGTRLSIL.

This clonotype has just a few counts. The chain is built from TRBV12-3 or TRBV12-4 and TRBJ1-2, with 9 bases fitting TRBD1. The CDR3 is made up of 14 amino acids. V was pared by 4 bases and J by 9 bases, with 9 bases of the junction left unmatched. The CDR3: CASSSPGQGVRYTF. CDR3 DNA sequence: TGTGCCAGCAGTTCCCCGGGACAGGGAGTACGCTACACCTTC.

The chain recombines TRBV6-1 with TRBJ2-1, with 9 bases that match TRBD2. CDR1 and CDR2 (germline): MNHNS, SASEGT. The CDR3 is 16 residues long. The V and J ends lost 4 bases and 0 bases, in that order; junction bases with no gene match: 4. The CDR3 DNA reads as TGTGCCAGCAGTGCGTCGACTAGCGGCTCCTACAATGAGCAGTTCTTC. It is translated as CASSASTSGSYNEQFF.

This sequence joins TRBV11-2 and TRBJ2-1; D is uncertain. The V end lost 5 bases, the J end lost 7 bases, and 18 bases lay between the germline ends. The CDR3 has 15 residues. The germline CDR1 and CDR2 sequences are SGHAT and FQNNGV. CDR3 amino acids: CASSPLGWAHNEQFF. In DNA form, the CDR3 reads TGTGCCAGCAGCCCCCTTGGCTGGGCGCATAATGAGCAGTTCTTC.

J is TRBJ2-3 and V is TRBV7-3; TRBD2 agrees at 9 bases. V trimming: 2 bases; J trimming: 5 bases; junction bases outside the gene matches: 11. The CDR3 runs 17 residues. CDR1 is SGHTA, CDR2 FQGTGA, per germline. In nucleotides, the CDR3 is TGTGCCAGCAGCTTATATGGCGGGGGGGCTCTGGTAGATACGCAGTATTTT. Residues: CASSLYGGGALVDTQYF.

The chain joins TRBV18 to TRBJ2-7; TRBD1 or TRBD2 may be the D gene (6 bases each). The V end was cut by 4 bases, the J end by 5 bases, with 21 bases between. The length of the CDR3 is 16 residues. Germline values: CDR1 KGHSH, CDR2 LQKENI. CDR3 loop: CASSRDRRAGKNEQYF. The CDR3 DNA reads TGTGCCAGCTCACGAGACAGGAGGGCTGGGAAGAACGAGCAGTACTTC.

The J gene is TRBJ2-3, the V gene TRBV6-1, with D perhaps given as TRBD1 or TRBD2 (5 bases each). CDR1 and CDR2 from the germline V gene are MNHNS and SASEGT. V lost 7 bases and J lost 5, with 16 bases in between. The CDR3 contains 14 residues. CDR3 DNA sequence: TGTGCCAGCAAAAGGGACGCCGGCCGAGATACGCAGTATTTT. Amino acid sequence: CASKRDAGRDTQYF.

There are a few counts of this clonotype. The chain carries TRBV2 and TRBJ2-7; D uncertain. Germline V lookup: CDR1 SNHLY, CDR2 FYNNEI. The length of the CDR3 is 12 residues. The germline V and J ends were trimmed by 7 bases and 3 bases, with 10 bases remaining between them. The CDR3 nucleotides read TGTGCCAGCACCCACGGATACTACGAGCAGTACTTC. It translates to CASTHGYYEQYF.

The V call is TRBV19, the J call TRBJ2-7, with 7 bases matching TRBD2. The junction had 9 bases not matched to a gene; V was cut back by 7 bases and J by 6 bases. CDR3 length equals 13 residues. In germline, CDR1 is LNHDA, CDR2 SQIVND (reference sequence). CDR3 residues: CASIGRGLTEQYF. The CDR3 DNA sequence: TGTGCCAGTATTGGGAGGGGTCTGACCGAGCAGTACTTC. The full variable domain, with the rest looked up from reference TRBV19 and TRBJ2-7, is DGGITQSPKYLFRKEGQNVTLSCEQNLNHDAMYWYRQDPGQGLRLIYYSQIVNDFQKGDIAEGYSVSREKKESFPLTVTSAQKNPTAFYLCASIGRGLTEQYFGPGTRLTVT.

V gene TRBV30 combines with J gene TRBJ1-1; no reliable D call. With 1 base removed from V and 0 bases from J, the gap between germline ends came to 12 bases. Looked up from germline, CDR1 is GTSNPN and CDR2 is SVGIG (reference sequence). This CDR3 comprises 15 residues. The CDR3, as DNA: TGTGCCTGGAGTGAAATTGATATGTTGAACACTGAAGCTTTCTTT. It specifies CAWSEIDMLNTEAFF.

The rearrangement links TRBV10-3 to TRBJ2-7, with D possibly TRBD2 on 6 matching bases. Germline CDR1 is ENHRY and CDR2 is SYGVKD. This CDR3 contains 15 residues. Deletions cut 0 bases from V and 5 bases from J, with 14 bases between. The CDR3 spells CAISESARGIDEQYF. As DNA, the CDR3 is TGTGCCATCAGTGAGTCCGCGCGGGGAATCGACGAGCAGTACTTC.

The chain links TRBV2 to TRBJ1-6; D is unresolved. This CDR3 has 16 amino acids. V was shortened by 4 bases and J by 6 bases, with 16 bases between the two germline ends. Germline assignment: CDR1 SNHLY and CDR2 FYNNEI. The CDR3 DNA reads TGTGCCAGCAGTGTTTCTCTCCGACGGGCTAATTCACCCCTCCACTTT. Its protein product is CASSVSLRRANSPLHF.

The chain couples TRBV19 to TRBJ1-4, with a weak D call TRBD1 (5 bases). Germline loops: CDR1 LNHDA, CDR2 SQIVND (reference sequence). The V end was cut by 8 bases, the J end by 3 bases, with 16 bases between. This CDR3 contains 15 residues. The CDR3 DNA reads TGTGCCAGTCGGGACCTCGGGGCATCTAATGAAAAACTGTTTTTT. Protein product: CASRDLGASNEKLFF.